The 10 T cell receptor beta chains given below trace back to one sample, sequenced in a study of early T cells in non-severe SARS-CoV-2 infection. TCRdb reprocessed the 5' RACE reads via MiXCR and lists one record per CDR3 protein. The data hold tens of thousands of distinct CDR3 sequences, with less than 7% observed a single time. The sequenced sample was whole blood. These receptors were obtained from an adult who was a healthcare worker with PCR-confirmed SARS-CoV-2 infection or an uninfected control (not recorded which).

There are a few counts of this clonotype. V and J are TRBV6-5 and TRBJ2-3; TRBD2 matches at 7 bases. Germline CDR1 MNHEY, CDR2 SVGAGI. The CDR3 extends over 14 amino acids. With V trimmed by 6 bases and J by 2 bases, 5 bases remained unmatched. CDR3 coding DNA: TGTGCCAGCAGAACCCGGGACTACACAGATACGCAGTATTTT. Protein sequence: CASRTRDYTDTQYF.

This clonotype occurred a few times. The V gene is TRBV18, the J gene TRBJ2-7; 7 nucleotides line up with TRBD1. Germline-derived CDR1 and CDR2 are KGHSH and LQKENI. CDR3 length: 13 amino acids. After removal of 1 base from V and 9 bases from J, the junction contained 6 bases not matched to a gene. CDR3 protein: CASSPQGANGQYF. The CDR3 DNA reads TGTGCCAGCTCACCACAGGGGGCGAACGGGCAGTACTTC.

This clonotype was detected ten times or more. The V gene is TRBV4-3, the J gene TRBJ2-7, with 7 bases aligning to TRBD2. The V segment lost 4 bases and the J segment 0 bases; nucleotides outside the gene matches: 3. Germline V gene data show CDR1 as LGHNA and CDR2 as YSLEER. This CDR3 comprises 14 residues. The CDR3 coding sequence is TGCGCCAGCAGCCCGGGGACTAACTCCTACGAGCAGTACTTC. It codes for CASSPGTNSYEQYF.

The chain links TRBV27 to TRBJ2-6; 7 bases are a match to TRBD1. V lost 6 bases, J lost 3 bases, and 5 bases stayed unmatched. The CDR3 length is 15 residues. The germline V gene encodes CDR1 MNHEY and CDR2 SMNVEV (reference sequence). The DNA of the CDR3 is TGTGCCAGCAGGCCAGGGGGAAGTGGGGCCAACGTCCTGACTTTC. Amino acid sequence: CASRPGGSGANVLTF.

This clonotype was seen more than once but under ten times. The rearrangement links TRBV5-4 to TRBJ2-2; a weak D match, TRBD2 (6 bases). V lost 1 base to trimming and J lost 1 base, with 11 bases between them. The CDR3 is 16 residues long. CDR1 SGHNT and CDR2 YYREEE come from the germline V gene (reference sequence). This CDR3 reads CASSLMISGNTGELFF. The CDR3 nucleotides are TGTGCCAGCAGCTTGATGATTAGCGGGAACACCGGGGAGCTGTTTTTT.

This clonotype was counted at least ten times. The rearrangement links TRBV7-9 to TRBJ1-1; D unresolved. This CDR3 comprises 14 residues. Germline CDR1 and CDR2: SEHNR and FQNEAQ (reference sequence). The V end was cut by 1 base, the J end by 4 bases, with 10 bases between. The CDR3 spells CASSLVIWGTEAFF. The CDR3 nucleotides read TGTGCCAGCAGCTTAGTGATCTGGGGCACTGAAGCTTTCTTT.

The sample holds many counts of this clonotype. This chain connects TRBV5-6 to TRBJ2-1; 14 bases are a match to TRBD2. The CDR3 contains 14 residues. In germline, CDR1 is SGHDT, CDR2 YYEEEE. J lost 14 bases, V lost 4 bases, and 8 bases had no gene match. In DNA, the CDR3 is TGTGCCAGCAGCCTGGGGGCGGGACTAGCGGGAGAGTTCTTC. It is translated as CASSLGAGLAGEFF.

Ten or more counts support this clonotype. The chain joins TRBV5-1 to TRBJ1-1; D is undetermined. Trimming pared 0 bases from V and 0 bases from J, leaving 9 bases between. Germline CDR1 and CDR2: SGHRS and YFSETQ. The CDR3 is 15 amino acids. CDR3 sequence: CASSLVAGMNTEAFF. The CDR3 DNA reads TGCGCCAGCAGCTTGGTGGCAGGTATGAACACTGAAGCTTTCTTT.

In its sample, this clonotype was seen many times. The chain employs TRBV20-1 and TRBJ2-2, with 7 bases aligning to TRBD1. This CDR3 has 14 amino acids. V lost 4 bases to trimming and J lost 6 bases; unmatched junction nucleotides: 8. The germline V gene encodes CDR1 DFQATT and CDR2 SNEGSKA (reference sequence). CDR3 bases: TGCAGTGCTACTCACAGGGGTCGATCCGGGGAGCTGTTTTTT. Translation: CSATHRGRSGELFF.

The gene calls are TRBV2 and TRBJ2-2, with D perhaps TRBD1 (6 bases). Trimming took 2 bases from V and 4 from J, leaving 8 bases between them. Germline-derived CDR1 and CDR2 are SNHLY and FYNNEI. The CDR3 totals 14 residues. The CDR3 DNA reads TGTGCCAGCAGTGAATCAGGGGCCACCGGGGAGCTGTTTTTT. It codes for CASSESGATGELFF.